These 25 T cell receptor beta chains were sequenced from one sample in a study of shared clonotypes between healthy human individuals. Using immunoSEQ multiplex PCR, the repertoire was profiled, and TCRdb retains in-frame clones only, with some absent. The table has about 1.4 million clones, around 97% seen once. Input material: naive CD4+ T cells sorted from blood. Subset defined: CD45RA+ positively selected. The receptors shown here come from a man between 25 and 39 years old in good health.

The chain has TRBV18 and TRBJ1-5, with a weak D call TRBD1 (5 bases). CDR1 is KGHSH and CDR2 is LQKENI in the germline V gene. The CDR3 is 13 amino acids. V lost 8 bases and J lost 6, with 14 bases in between. Here the CDR3 reads CASRQGLGQPQHF. The CDR3 DNA is TGTGCCAGCCGTCAGGGTCTCGGTCAGCCCCAGCATTTT. The entire variable domain, with the rest obtained from reference TRBV18 and TRBJ1-5, is as follows: NAGVMQNPRHLVRRRGQEARLRCSPMKGHSHVYWYRQLPEEGLKFMVYLQKENIIDESGMPKERFSAEFPKEGPSILRIQQVVRGDSAAYFCASRQGLGQPQHFGDGTRLSIL.

As to this clone: Other nucleotide sequences in the sample specify the same CDR3. This chain links TRBV9 with TRBJ1-3, with 8 nucleotides matching TRBD1. Germline V gene sequence: CDR1 SGDLS, CDR2 YYNGEE. CDR3 size: 17 residues. The V gene end was trimmed by 2 bases and the J gene end by 1 base; junction bases not matched to a gene: 8. Here the CDR3 reads CASSVFDRGSSGNTIYF. The DNA for the CDR3 is TGTGCCAGCAGCGTTTTCGACAGGGGTTCTTCTGGAAACACCATATATTTT.

The V call is TRBV7-9, the J call TRBJ1-2; 7 nucleotides line up with TRBD1. CDR3 length equals 14 residues. Germline CDR1 is SEHNR and CDR2 is FQNEAQ (reference sequence). The V gene end was trimmed by 5 bases and the J gene end by 1 base; junction bases not matched to a gene: 4. The CDR3 bases are TGTGCCAGCAGCAAACAGGGGAATAACTATGGCTACACCTTC. Residues: CASSKQGNNYGYTF.

This sequence joins TRBV19 and TRBJ1-2; a weak D match, TRBD1 (5 bases). There are 15 residues in the CDR3. Per the germline V gene, CDR1 is LNHDA and CDR2 is SQIVND (reference sequence). Trimming stripped 4 bases from V and 8 bases from J, with 20 bases between. CDR3 sequence (DNA): TGTGCCAGTAGTAGTCCGGGACGTCGAAGCAGGGGCTACACCTTC. Translated, it gives CASSSPGRRSRGYTF.

Concerning this clone itself: One junction end does not reproduce the germline sequence, and a read error may be involved. This rearrangement joins TRBV18 to TRBJ2-5; D is uncertain. Germline-derived CDR1 and CDR2 are KGHSH and LQKENI. The length of the CDR3 is 14 residues. The CDR3 loop is CASSPPNGEETQYF. CDR3 bases: TGTGCCAGCTCCCCACCTAATGGCGAAGAGACCCAGTACTTC. The full variable domain, with the rest looked up from reference TRBV18 and TRBJ2-5, is NAGVMQNPRHLVRRRGQEARLRCSPMKGHSHVYWYRQLPEEGLKFMVYLQKENIIDESGMPKERFSAEFPKEGPSILRIQQVVRGDSAAYFCASSPPNGEETQYFGPGTRLLVL.

This chain links TRBV12-5 with TRBJ2-5, with a weak D call TRBD1 (6 bases). The V gene's germline CDR1 is LGHNT and CDR2 FRNRAP. The CDR3 runs 13 residues. Trimming cost V 4 bases and J 5 bases, with 11 bases left between them. The CDR3 region has the DNA TGTGCTAGTGGTTACACAGGGTTGGAGACCCAGTACTTC. It specifies CASGYTGLETQYF. Complete variable domain (other parts from reference TRBV12-5 and TRBJ2-5): DARVTQTPRHKVTEMGQEVTMRCQPILGHNTVFWYRQTMMQGLELLAYFRNRAPLDDSGMPKDRFSAEMPDATLATLKIQPSEPRDSAVYFCASGYTGLETQYFGPGTRLLVL.

This clone has a single count. V usage is TRBV6-5 and J usage is TRBJ2-7, with TRBD1 identical over 7 bases. Germline V lookup: CDR1 MNHEY, CDR2 SVGAGI. CDR3 length equals 13 residues. V shed 7 bases and J 4 bases; nucleotides not matched to a gene: 7. The DNA for the CDR3 is TGTGCCAGCATGACGACAGGGCCATACGAGCAGTACTTC. It encodes CASMTTGPYEQYF.

The chain is built from TRBV15 and TRBJ2-5; D may correspond to TRBD1 or TRBD2 (6 bases each). Germline CDR1 LNHNV, CDR2 YYDKDF (reference sequence). CDR3 length: 16 amino acids. Trimming took 3 bases from V and 5 from J, leaving 19 bases between them. The chain's CDR3 is CATSRPPRGGGETQYF. Here the CDR3 DNA reads TGTGCCACCAGCAGGCCTCCTCGTGGAGGGGGGGAGACCCAGTACTTC. The variable domain in full, completed from reference TRBV15 and TRBJ2-5, reads DAMVIQNPRYQVTQFGKPVTLSCSQTLNHNVMYWYQQKSSQAPKLLFHYYDKDFNNEADTPDNFQSRRPNTSFCFLDIRSPGLGDTAMYLCATSRPPRGGGETQYFGPGTRLLVL.

Only one count was recorded for this clone. The chain combines TRBV9 with TRBJ2-3; TRBD2 agrees at 8 bases. Trimming cost V 2 bases and J 2 bases; bases outside gene matches: 7. Germline-derived CDR1 and CDR2 are SGDLS and YYNGEE. This CDR3 contains 16 residues. The DNA of the CDR3 is TGTGCCAGCAGCGTGAGCAACGGGAGGGTCACAGATACGCAGTATTTT. Translation: CASSVSNGRVTDTQYF. Using reference TRBV9 and TRBJ2-3 for the parts outside the CDR3, the full variable domain is DSGVTQTPKHLITATGQRVTLRCSPRSGDLSVYWYQQSLDQGLQFLIQYYNGEERAKGNILERFSAQQFPDLHSELNLSSLELGDSALYFCASSVSNGRVTDTQYFGPGTRLTVL.

The chain carries TRBV28 and TRBJ1-5; tentative D call: TRBD1 (6 bases). The CDR3 loop spans 12 amino acids. CDR1 is MDHEN and CDR2 is SYDVKM in the germline V gene. Trimming removed 8 bases at V and 15 bases at J, with 20 bases between. CDR3 sequence (DNA): TGTGCCAGCGAAACTAGACAGGCTGCGAGGCATTTT. Translated: CASETRQAARHF.

This clone occurred once. The chain employs TRBV11-2 and TRBJ2-3; the D is unclear. The CDR3 is made up of 15 amino acids. Germline V gene sequence: CDR1 SGHAT, CDR2 FQNNGV. With 1 base removed from V and 2 bases from J, the gap between germline ends came to 10 bases. CDR3 nucleotide sequence: TGTGCCAGCAGCTTAGGGGGTGGCCCCACAGATACGCAGTATTTT. This codes for CASSLGGGPTDTQYF. The full variable domain, with the rest looked up from reference TRBV11-2 and TRBJ2-3, is EAGVAQSPRYKIIEKRQSVAFWCNPISGHATLYWYQQILGQGPKLLIQFQNNGVVDDSQLPKDRFSAERLKGVDSTLKIQPAKLEDSAVYLCASSLGGGPTDTQYFGPGTRLTVL.

The chain has TRBV19 and TRBJ2-1; a weak D match, TRBD2 (5 bases). Trimming pared 7 bases from V and 13 bases from J, leaving 17 bases between. The CDR3 is 12 residues long. Germline V gene data show CDR1 as LNHDA and CDR2 as SQIVND (reference sequence). The CDR3 loop reads CASKVPGMRQFF. The CDR3 DNA reads as TGTGCCAGTAAGGTACCCGGGATGAGACAGTTCTTC.

This clone was detected once. The rearrangement links TRBV10-3 to TRBJ2-3, with a tentative D call TRBD1 (5 bases). V lost 10 bases and J 4 bases, leaving 15 bases between the germline ends. Germline V lookup: CDR1 ENHRY, CDR2 SYGVKD. This CDR3 contains 13 residues. As DNA, the CDR3 is TGTGCCAGCGCTCAGGGCCTGGCAGATACGCAGTATTTT. Its translation is CASAQGLADTQYF.

V usage is TRBV27 and J usage is TRBJ1-5; tentatively, D is TRBD1 (6 bases). The CDR3 runs to 15 residues. Trimming removed 2 bases from V and 4 bases from J, with 12 bases in between. The V gene's germline CDR1 is MNHEY and CDR2 SMNVEV (reference sequence). This CDR3 reads CASSLEYQGNQPQHF. For the CDR3, the DNA is TGTGCCAGCAGTTTAGAGTACCAGGGGAATCAGCCCCAGCATTTT.

The V gene is TRBV5-1, the J gene TRBJ1-1, with a tentative D call TRBD1 (5 bases). With 0 bases removed from V and 4 bases from J, the gap between germline ends came to 16 bases. The germline V gene has CDR1 SGHRS and CDR2 YFSETQ. CDR3 size: 16 residues. The CDR3: CASSLAPSGATTEAFF. In nucleotides, the CDR3 is TGCGCCAGCAGCTTGGCCCCGTCCGGGGCGACCACTGAAGCTTTCTTT.

The genes are TRBV9 and TRBJ2-2; the D is unclear. Germline-derived CDR1 and CDR2 are SGDLS and YYNGEE. This CDR3 contains 17 residues. The V gene lost 4 bases and the J gene lost 0 bases, with 16 bases spanning the gap. In nucleotides, the CDR3 is TGTGCCAGCAGCCTCCCAGACCTGGGGACGAACACCGGGGAGCTGTTTTTT. Amino acid sequence: CASSLPDLGTNTGELFF.

The chain recombines TRBV18 with TRBJ2-2, with 12 nucleotides matching TRBD2. This CDR3 is built from 17 residues. The J segment lost 7 bases and the V segment lost 0 bases, leaving 6 bases of the junction unmatched. Germline loops: CDR1 KGHSH, CDR2 LQKENI. This CDR3 is CASSPPLAGGPSGELFF. The CDR3 DNA follows: TGTGCCAGCTCACCACCCCTAGCGGGAGGGCCAAGCGGGGAGCTGTTTTTT.

The chain has TRBV10-3 and TRBJ2-4, with 9 bases fitting TRBD1. With 11 bases clipped from V and 0 bases from J, the junction kept 11 bases outside the gene matches. Per the germline V gene, CDR1 is ENHRY and CDR2 is SYGVKD. The CDR3 is 16 residues long. The CDR3 is CAVTSDRGLAKNIQYF. In DNA, the CDR3 is TGTGCCGTCACTTCGGACAGGGGATTAGCCAAAAACATTCAGTACTTC.

V and J are TRBV6-6 and TRBJ1-5; D gene unclear. From germline, CDR1 is MNHNY and CDR2 SVGAGI (reference sequence). V gave up 1 base and J gave up 0 bases, with 1 base separating them. The CDR3 runs 13 residues. CDR3: CASSYYSNQPQHF. DNA of the CDR3: TGTGCCAGCAGTTACTATAGCAATCAGCCCCAGCATTTT.

This rearrangement joins TRBV27 to TRBJ2-1, with 8 bases aligning to TRBD1. The germline CDR1 and CDR2 sequences are MNHEY and SMNVEV (reference sequence). V dropped 5 bases and J dropped 0; count of bases not matched to a gene: 9. The CDR3 sequence is 17 residues long. The CDR3 sequence is CASSPPTGAVSYNEQFF. The DNA for the CDR3 is TGTGCCAGCAGTCCGCCGACAGGGGCCGTCTCCTACAATGAGCAGTTCTTC.

V gene TRBV7-9 combines with J gene TRBJ2-7; D is unresolved. V gave up 1 base and J gave up 3 bases, with 13 bases separating them. Germline CDR1 and CDR2: SEHNR and FQNEAQ (reference sequence). The length of the CDR3 is 15 residues. The CDR3, as DNA: TGTGCCAGCAGCTTAGGCTTCAGATCCAACTACGAGCAGTACTTC. Amino acid sequence: CASSLGFRSNYEQYF.

This clone came up once. The V gene is TRBV19, the J gene TRBJ1-1; D gene uncertain. The CDR3 runs to 13 residues. With 6 bases removed from V and 4 bases from J, the gap between germline ends came to 12 bases. Germline loops: CDR1 LNHDA, CDR2 SQIVND (reference sequence). In DNA form, the CDR3 reads TGTGCCAGTAGCCTCCCGAAGGGCACTGAAGCTTTCTTT. It codes for CASSLPKGTEAFF. Full variable domain (remainder filled in from reference TRBV19 and TRBJ1-1): DGGITQSPKYLFRKEGQNVTLSCEQNLNHDAMYWYRQDPGQGLRLIYYSQIVNDFQKGDIAEGYSVSREKKESFPLTVTSAQKNPTAFYLCASSLPKGTEAFFGQGTRLTVV.

The chain has TRBV6-5 and TRBJ2-5; TRBD2 agrees at 8 bases. Germline V gene data show CDR1 as MNHEY and CDR2 as SVGAGI. The CDR3 sequence is 14 residues long. The ends lost 2 bases at V and 1 base at J; junction bases unmatched: 0. This chain's CDR3 is CASSYGTSQETQYF. CDR3 in DNA: TGTGCCAGCAGTTACGGGACTAGCCAAGAGACCCAGTACTTC.

The chain links TRBV5-1 to TRBJ2-5; D is perhaps TRBD1 (6 bases). Looked up from germline, CDR1 is SGHRS and CDR2 is YFSETQ. Trimming cost V 0 bases and J 5 bases, with 14 bases left between them. This CDR3 is 15 amino acids long. CDR3 sequence (DNA): TGCGCCAGCAGCTTGGTCGGACAGACGGGGGAGACCCAGTACTTC. Amino acid sequence: CASSLVGQTGETQYF.

This chain joins TRBV6-5 and TRBJ2-5; TRBD1 is a possible D gene (5 bases). Germline V gives CDR1 MNHEY, CDR2 SVGAGI. This CDR3 spans 14 amino acids. Trimming cost V 6 bases and J 5 bases, with 16 bases left between them. The CDR3 loop is CASSTPGKGETQYF. The CDR3 region has the DNA TGTGCCAGCAGCACCCCCGGTAAGGGGGAGACCCAGTACTTC.